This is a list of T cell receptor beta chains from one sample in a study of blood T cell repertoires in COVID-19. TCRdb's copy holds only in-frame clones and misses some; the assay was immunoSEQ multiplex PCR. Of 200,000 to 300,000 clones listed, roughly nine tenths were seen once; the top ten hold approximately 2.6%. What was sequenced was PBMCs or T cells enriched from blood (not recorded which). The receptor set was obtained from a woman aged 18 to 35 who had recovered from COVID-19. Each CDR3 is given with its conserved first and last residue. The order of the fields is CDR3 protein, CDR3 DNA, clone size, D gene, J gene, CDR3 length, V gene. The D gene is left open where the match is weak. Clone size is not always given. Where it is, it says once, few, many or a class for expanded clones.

CASSLGLMNTEAFF,TGCGCCAGCAGCCTGGGCCTAATGAACACTGAAGCTTTCTTT,NA,NA,TRBJ1-1,14,TRBV5-1
CASSSRTGGLNEQFF,TGTGCCAGCAGCTCCCGGACAGGGGGCCTCAATGAGCAGTTCTTC,many,TRBD1,TRBJ2-1,15,TRBV7-9
CASSLGQGVYEQYF,TGTGCCAGCAGTTTGGGACAGGGGGTCTACGAGCAGTACTTC,NA,TRBD1,TRBJ2-7,14,TRBV27
CASSDRVGVYGYTF,TGTGCCAGCAGCGACAGGGTTGGGGTCTATGGCTACACCTTC,NA,TRBD1,TRBJ1-2,14,TRBV25-1
CASSLRKASGNEQFF,TGTGCCAGCAGCTTAAGAAAGGCTAGCGGCAACGAGCAGTTCTTC,NA,TRBD2,TRBJ2-1,15,TRBV7-9
CASSPGQVQETQYF,TGCGCCAGCAGCCCTGGACAGGTTCAAGAGACCCAGTACTTC,NA,TRBD1,TRBJ2-5,14,TRBV5-1
CASSLGMTGRNTIYF,TGTGCCAGCAGCTTAGGAATGACAGGGAGAAACACCATATATTTT,NA,TRBD1,TRBJ1-3,15,TRBV11-2
CASSYQGAPSGANVLTF,TGTGCCAGCAGCTACCAGGGGGCCCCGTCCGGGGCCAACGTCCTGACTTTC,NA,TRBD1,TRBJ2-6,17,TRBV5-6
CASSLLAGVSVRNTGELFF,TGTGCCAGCAGTCTACTAGCGGGAGTTTCGGTGAGGAACACCGGGGAGCTGTTTTTT,NA,TRBD2,TRBJ2-2,19,TRBV27
CASSNWGLALNTGELFF,TGTGCCAGTAGTAATTGGGGACTAGCGCTGAACACCGGGGAGCTGTTTTTT,NA,TRBD2,TRBJ2-2,17,TRBV19
CASSPDSPFSNQPQHF,TGTGCCAGCAGCCCAGATTCACCCTTTAGCAATCAGCCCCAGCATTTT,NA,NA,TRBJ1-5,16,TRBV11-2
CATSRDRGTLNTEAFF,TGTGCCACCAGCAGAGATCGGGGGACCCTGAACACTGAAGCTTTCTTT,NA,NA,TRBJ1-1,16,TRBV15
CASSPAAPGNNEQFF,TGTGCCAGCAGCCCTGCAGCGCCCGGGAACAATGAGCAGTTCTTC,NA,NA,TRBJ2-1,15,TRBV11-3
CASSQDIRGRQPQHF,TGCGCCAGCAGCCAAGATATTAGGGGGCGTCAGCCCCAGCATTTT,few,TRBD1,TRBJ1-5,15,TRBV4-1
CASSLTGETYEQYF,TGTGCCAGCAGTTTGACAGGGGAGACCTACGAGCAGTACTTC,NA,TRBD1,TRBJ2-7,14,TRBV28
CASSLVESYTGELFF,TGTGCCAGCAGCTTAGTCGAAAGCTACACCGGGGAGCTGTTTTTT,NA,NA,TRBJ2-2,15,TRBV11-2
CASSLGLAGPGELFF,TGTGCCAGCAGCTTAGGCCTAGCCGGGCCCGGGGAGCTGTTTTTT,NA,NA,TRBJ2-2,15,TRBV7-2
CASSLDRGEQYF,TGCGCCAGCAGCTTGGACAGGGGAGAGCAGTACTTC,few,TRBD1,TRBJ2-7,12,TRBV5-1
CASSLVADTQYF,TGTGCCAGCAGCTTAGTGGCTGATACGCAGTATTTT,NA,NA,TRBJ2-3,12,TRBV11-2
CASSYGFGSGGFNSPLHF,TGTGCCAGCAGTTACGGTTTTGGTTCAGGGGGATTTAATTCACCCCTCCACTTT,NA,TRBD1,TRBJ1-6,18,TRBV6-2/TRBV6-3
CASSTQGNSYEQYF,TGTGCCAGCAGTACTCAGGGAAACTCCTACGAGCAGTACTTC,NA,NA,TRBJ2-7,14,TRBV14
CASSPWDRPTYEQYF,TGCGCCAGCAGCCCCTGGGACAGACCAACCTACGAGCAGTACTTC,NA,TRBD1,TRBJ2-7,15,TRBV5-1
CAISAGTGSGYGYTF,TGTGCCATCAGTGCGGGGACAGGGTCTGGCTATGGCTACACCTTC,NA,TRBD1,TRBJ1-2,15,TRBV10-3
CASSQESSTDTQYF,TGCGCCAGCAGCCAAGAATCTAGCACAGATACGCAGTATTTT,NA,NA,TRBJ2-3,14,TRBV4-1
CASSALSSGAVEQYF,TGTGCCAGCAGTGCATTGAGTAGCGGGGCGGTCGAGCAGTACTTC,NA,TRBD2,TRBJ2-7,15,TRBV2
CASSLGASWNQPQHF,TGTGCCAGCAGCTTGGGGGCAAGTTGGAATCAGCCCCAGCATTTT,NA,NA,TRBJ1-5,15,TRBV5-5
CASSLASGLAGGSSYEQYF,TGCGCCAGCAGCTTGGCTTCGGGACTAGCGGGGGGCAGCTCCTACGAGCAGTACTTC,few,TRBD2,TRBJ2-7,19,TRBV5-1